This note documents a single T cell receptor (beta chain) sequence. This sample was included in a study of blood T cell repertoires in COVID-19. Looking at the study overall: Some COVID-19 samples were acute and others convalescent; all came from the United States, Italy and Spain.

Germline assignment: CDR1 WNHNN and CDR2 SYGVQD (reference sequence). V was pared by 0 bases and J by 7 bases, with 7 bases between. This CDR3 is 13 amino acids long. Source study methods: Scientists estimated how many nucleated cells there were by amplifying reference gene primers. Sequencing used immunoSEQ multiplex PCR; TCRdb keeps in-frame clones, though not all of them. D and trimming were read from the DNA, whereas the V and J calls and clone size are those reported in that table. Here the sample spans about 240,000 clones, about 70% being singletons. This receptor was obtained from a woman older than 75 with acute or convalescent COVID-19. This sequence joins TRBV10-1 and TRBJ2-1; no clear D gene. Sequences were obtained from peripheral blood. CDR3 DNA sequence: TGCGCCAGCAGTGAGTCTGGCAGGAATGAGCAGTTCTTC. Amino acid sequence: CASSESGRNEQFF.